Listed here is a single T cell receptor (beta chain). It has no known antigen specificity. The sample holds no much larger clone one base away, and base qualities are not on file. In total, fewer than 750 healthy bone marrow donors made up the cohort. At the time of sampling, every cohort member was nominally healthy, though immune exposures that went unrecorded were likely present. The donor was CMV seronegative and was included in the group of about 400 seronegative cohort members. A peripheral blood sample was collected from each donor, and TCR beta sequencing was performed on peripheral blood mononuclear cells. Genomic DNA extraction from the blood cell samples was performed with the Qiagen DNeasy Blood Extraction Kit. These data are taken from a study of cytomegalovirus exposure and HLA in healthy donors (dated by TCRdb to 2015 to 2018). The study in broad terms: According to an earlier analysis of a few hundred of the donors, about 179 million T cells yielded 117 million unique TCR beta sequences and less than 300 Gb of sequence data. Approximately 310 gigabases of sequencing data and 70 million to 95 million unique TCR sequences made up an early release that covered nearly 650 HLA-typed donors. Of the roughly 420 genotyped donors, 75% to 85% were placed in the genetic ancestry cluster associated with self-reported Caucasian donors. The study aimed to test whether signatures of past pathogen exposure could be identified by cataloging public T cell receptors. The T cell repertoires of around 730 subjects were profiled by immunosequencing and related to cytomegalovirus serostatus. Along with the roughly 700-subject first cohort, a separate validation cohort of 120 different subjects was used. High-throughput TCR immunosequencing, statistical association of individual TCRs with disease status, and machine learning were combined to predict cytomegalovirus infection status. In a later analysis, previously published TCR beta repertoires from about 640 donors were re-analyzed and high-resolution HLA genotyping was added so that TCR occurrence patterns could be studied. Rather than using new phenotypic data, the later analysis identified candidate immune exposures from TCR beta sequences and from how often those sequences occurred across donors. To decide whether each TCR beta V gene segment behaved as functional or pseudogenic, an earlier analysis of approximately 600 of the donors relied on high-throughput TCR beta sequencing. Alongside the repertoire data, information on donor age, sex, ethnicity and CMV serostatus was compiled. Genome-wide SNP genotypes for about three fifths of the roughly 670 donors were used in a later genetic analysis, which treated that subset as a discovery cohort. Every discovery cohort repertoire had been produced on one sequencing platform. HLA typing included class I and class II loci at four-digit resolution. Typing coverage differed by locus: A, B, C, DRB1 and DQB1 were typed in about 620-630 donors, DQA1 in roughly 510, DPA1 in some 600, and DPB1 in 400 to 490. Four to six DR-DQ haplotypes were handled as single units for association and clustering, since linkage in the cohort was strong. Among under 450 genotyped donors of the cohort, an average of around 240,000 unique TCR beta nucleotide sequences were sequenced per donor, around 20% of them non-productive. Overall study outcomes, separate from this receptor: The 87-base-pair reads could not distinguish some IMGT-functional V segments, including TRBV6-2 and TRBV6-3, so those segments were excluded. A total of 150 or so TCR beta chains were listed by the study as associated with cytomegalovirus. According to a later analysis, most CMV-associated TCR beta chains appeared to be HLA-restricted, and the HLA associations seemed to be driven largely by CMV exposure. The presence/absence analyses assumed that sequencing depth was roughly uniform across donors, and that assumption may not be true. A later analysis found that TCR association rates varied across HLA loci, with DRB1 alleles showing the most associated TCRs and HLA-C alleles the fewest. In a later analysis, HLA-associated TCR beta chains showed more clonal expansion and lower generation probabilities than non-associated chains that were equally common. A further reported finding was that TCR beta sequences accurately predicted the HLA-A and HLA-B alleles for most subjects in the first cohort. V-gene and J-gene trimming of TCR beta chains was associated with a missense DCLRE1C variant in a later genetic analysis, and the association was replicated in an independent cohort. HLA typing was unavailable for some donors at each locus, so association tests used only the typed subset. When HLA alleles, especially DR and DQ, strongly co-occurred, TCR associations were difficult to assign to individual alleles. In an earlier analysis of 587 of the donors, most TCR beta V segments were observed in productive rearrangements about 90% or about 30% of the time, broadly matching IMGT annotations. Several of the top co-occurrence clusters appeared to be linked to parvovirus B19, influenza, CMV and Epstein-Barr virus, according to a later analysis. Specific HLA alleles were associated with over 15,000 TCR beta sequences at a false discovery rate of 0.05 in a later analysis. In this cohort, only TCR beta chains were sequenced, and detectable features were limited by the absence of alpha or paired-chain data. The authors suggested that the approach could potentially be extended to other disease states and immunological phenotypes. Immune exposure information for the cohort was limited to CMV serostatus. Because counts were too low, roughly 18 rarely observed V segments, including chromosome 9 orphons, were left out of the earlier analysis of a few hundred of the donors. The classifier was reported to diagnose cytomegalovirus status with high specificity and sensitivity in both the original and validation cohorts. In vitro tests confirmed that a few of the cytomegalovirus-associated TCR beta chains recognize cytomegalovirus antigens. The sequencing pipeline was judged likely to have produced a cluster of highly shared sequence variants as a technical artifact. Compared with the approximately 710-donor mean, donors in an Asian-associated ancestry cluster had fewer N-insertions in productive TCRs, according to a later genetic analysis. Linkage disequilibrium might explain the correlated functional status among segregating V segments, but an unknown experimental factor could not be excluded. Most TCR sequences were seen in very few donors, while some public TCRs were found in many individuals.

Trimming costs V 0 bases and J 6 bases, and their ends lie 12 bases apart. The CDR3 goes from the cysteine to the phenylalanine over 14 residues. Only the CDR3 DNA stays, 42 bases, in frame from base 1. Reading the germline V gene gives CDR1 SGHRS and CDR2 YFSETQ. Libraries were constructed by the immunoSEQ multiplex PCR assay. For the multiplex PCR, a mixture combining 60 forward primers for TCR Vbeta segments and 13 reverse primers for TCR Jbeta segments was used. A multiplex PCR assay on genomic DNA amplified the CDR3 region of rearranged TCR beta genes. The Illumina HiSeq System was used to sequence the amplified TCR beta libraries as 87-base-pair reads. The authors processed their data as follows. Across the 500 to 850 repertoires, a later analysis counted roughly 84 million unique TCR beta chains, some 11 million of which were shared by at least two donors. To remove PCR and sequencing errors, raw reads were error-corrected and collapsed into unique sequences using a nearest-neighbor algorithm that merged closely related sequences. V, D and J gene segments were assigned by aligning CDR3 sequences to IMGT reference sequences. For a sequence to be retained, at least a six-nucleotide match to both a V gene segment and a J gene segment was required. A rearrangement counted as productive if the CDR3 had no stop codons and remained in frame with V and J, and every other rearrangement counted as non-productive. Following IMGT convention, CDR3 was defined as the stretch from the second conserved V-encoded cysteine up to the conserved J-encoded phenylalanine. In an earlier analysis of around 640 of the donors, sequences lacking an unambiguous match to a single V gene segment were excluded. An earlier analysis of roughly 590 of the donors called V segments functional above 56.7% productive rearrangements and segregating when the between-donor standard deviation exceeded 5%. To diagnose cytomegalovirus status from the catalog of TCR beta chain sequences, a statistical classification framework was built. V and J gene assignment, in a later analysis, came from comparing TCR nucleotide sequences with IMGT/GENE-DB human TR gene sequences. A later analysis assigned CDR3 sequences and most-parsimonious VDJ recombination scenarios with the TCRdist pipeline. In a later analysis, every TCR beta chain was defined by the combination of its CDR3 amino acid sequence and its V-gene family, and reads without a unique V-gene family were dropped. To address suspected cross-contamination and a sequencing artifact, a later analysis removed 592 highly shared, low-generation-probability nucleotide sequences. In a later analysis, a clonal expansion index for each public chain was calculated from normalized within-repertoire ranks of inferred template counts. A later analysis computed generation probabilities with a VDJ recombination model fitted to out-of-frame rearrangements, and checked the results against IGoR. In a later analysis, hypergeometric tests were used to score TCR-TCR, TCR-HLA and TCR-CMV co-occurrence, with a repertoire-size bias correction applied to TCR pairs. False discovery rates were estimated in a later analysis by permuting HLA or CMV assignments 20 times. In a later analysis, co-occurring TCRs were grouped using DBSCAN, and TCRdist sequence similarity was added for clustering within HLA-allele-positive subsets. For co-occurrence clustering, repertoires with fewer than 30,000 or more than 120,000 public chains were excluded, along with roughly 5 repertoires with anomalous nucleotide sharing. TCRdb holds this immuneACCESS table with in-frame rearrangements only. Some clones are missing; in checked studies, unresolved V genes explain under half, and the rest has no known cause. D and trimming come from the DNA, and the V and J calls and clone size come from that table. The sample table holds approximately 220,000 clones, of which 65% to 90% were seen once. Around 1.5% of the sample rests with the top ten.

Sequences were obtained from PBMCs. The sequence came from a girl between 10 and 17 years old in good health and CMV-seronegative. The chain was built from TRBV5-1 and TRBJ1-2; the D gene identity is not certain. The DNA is TGCGCCAGCAGCTTGGGGGCCCCGGGAGATGGCTACACCTTC. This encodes CASSLGAPGDGYTF.